A selection of T cell receptor beta chains follows, all from one sample in a study of T cell responses to AZD1222 COVID-19 vaccine. Data came from immunoSEQ multiplex PCR; TCRdb stores just in-frame clones and leaves some out. The sample comprises over 100,000 clones, around 87% of which are singletons, and about 3.5% rests with the top ten. The source material was peripheral blood, sampled on day 0 of AZD1222 vaccination. The receptor source for this set is an adult in good health. CDR3s include the opening cysteine and the closing phenylalanine or tryptophan. Each record gives: J gene, clone size, V gene, D gene, CDR3 protein, CDR3 DNA. The D gene is left open where the match is weak. Size is stated for part of the rows, as once, few or many counts, or as a class when the clone is expanded.

TRBJ1-1,-,TRBV19,-,CASSMGRLNTEAFF,TGTGCCAGTAGTATGGGACGGTTGAACACTGAAGCTTTCTTT
TRBJ1-1,few,TRBV18,-,CASSPAGRTEAFF,TGTGCCAGCTCACCAGCAGGGCGGACTGAAGCTTTCTTT
TRBJ2-2,once,TRBV7-6,TRBD2,CASSLGTSGGTNTGELFF,TGTGCCAGCAGCTTAGGGACTAGCGGGGGGACGAACACCGGGGAGCTGTTTTTT
TRBJ2-3,once,TRBV12-5,-,CASGLRRDPDTQYF,TGTGCTAGTGGTTTGCGCCGGGATCCAGATACGCAGTATTTT
TRBJ1-1,-,TRBV24-1,TRBD1,CATSDLGRDRGLNTEAFF,TGTGCCACCAGTGATTTAGGGCGGGACAGGGGCCTGAACACTGAAGCTTTCTTT
TRBJ1-1,-,TRBV6-5,TRBD1,CASRGQISEAFF,TGTGCCAGCAGGGGACAGATCAGTGAAGCTTTCTTT
TRBJ1-1,-,TRBV7-8,-,CASGTAHTEAFF,TGTGCCAGCGGGACGGCGCACACTGAAGCTTTCTTT
TRBJ2-1,-,TRBV19,-,CASRKGGTNEQFF,TGTGCCAGTAGGAAAGGGGGGACGAATGAGCAGTTCTTC
TRBJ2-3,-,TRBV6-2/TRBV6-3,-,CASSYETRSTDTQYF,TGTGCCAGCAGTTACGAAACTAGAAGCACAGATACGCAGTATTTT
TRBJ2-4,-,TRBV7-2,-,CASSLGGGNIQYF,TGTGCCAGCAGCTTAGGGGGGGGCAACATTCAGTACTTC
TRBJ1-2,-,TRBV7-9,-,CASSQSDGYTF,TGTGCCAGCAGCCAATCGGATGGCTACACCTTC
TRBJ2-2,-,TRBV7-8,TRBD2,CASSVSGGTGELFF,TGTGCCAGCAGCGTTAGCGGGGGGACCGGGGAGCTGTTTTTT
TRBJ1-2,-,TRBV12-3/TRBV12-4,-,CASSYSGGYTF,TGTGCCAGCAGTTATAGTGGGGGCTACACCTTC
TRBJ2-6,-,TRBV3-1/TRBV3-2,-,CASTPSGANVLTF,TGTGCCAGCACTCCTTCTGGGGCCAACGTCCTGACTTTC
TRBJ1-1,-,TRBV29-1,-,CSVVRGNTEAFF,TGCAGCGTTGTCAGGGGGAACACTGAAGCTTTCTTT
TRBJ2-3,-,TRBV5-6,-,CASGGGTDTQYF,TGTGCCAGCGGGGGCGGCACAGATACGCAGTATTTT
TRBJ1-2,-,TRBV7-9,-,CASSRQGAVLTGYTF,TGTGCCAGCAGCCGTCAAGGGGCAGTATTGACTGGCTACACCTTC
TRBJ2-7,-,TRBV4-3,-,CASSQSAGSYEQYF,TGCGCCAGCAGCCAATCGGCCGGTTCCTACGAGCAGTACTTC
TRBJ1-2,once,TRBV3-1/TRBV3-2,-,CASSQISYGYTF,TGTGCCAGCAGCCAGATCTCATATGGCTACACCTTC
TRBJ2-3,-,TRBV10-1,-,CASSESESDTQYF,TGCGCCAGCAGTGAGTCAGAGTCAGATACGCAGTATTTT
TRBJ2-7,-,TRBV6-6,TRBD1,CASSPRDRTYEQYF,TGTGCCAGCAGCCCCCGGGACAGAACCTACGAGCAGTACTTC
TRBJ2-7,-,TRBV7-2,-,CASSPSSYEQYF,TGTGCCAGCAGCCCCAGCTCCTACGAGCAGTACTTC
TRBJ2-1,-,TRBV2,-,CASSAGKNEQFF,TGTGCCAGCAGTGCTGGGAAGAATGAGCAGTTCTTC
TRBJ1-1,-,TRBV10-3,-,CAISEFLEQLISEAFF,TGTGCCATCAGTGAGTTTTTAGAGCAGCTGATCTCTGAAGCTTTCTTT
TRBJ1-6,-,TRBV5-4,-,CASSFQGFNSPLHF,TGTGCCAGCAGCTTCCAAGGGTTTAATTCACCCCTCCACTTT
TRBJ1-2,-,TRBV6-2/TRBV6-3,-,CASSYSGYGYTF,TGTGCCAGCAGTTACTCGGGGTATGGCTACACCTTC
TRBJ2-7,few,TRBV4-2,TRBD2,CASSHTSGVGEQYF,TGTGCCAGCAGCCATACTAGCGGGGTTGGGGAGCAGTACTTC
TRBJ2-7,-,TRBV4-2,TRBD2,CASSQAEIGGAHYEQYF,TGTGCCAGCAGCCAAGCAGAAATCGGGGGGGCCCACTACGAGCAGTACTTC
TRBJ1-1,-,TRBV19,-,CASRGSPNTEAFF,TGTGCCAGTAGGGGCAGCCCGAACACTGAAGCTTTCTTT
TRBJ2-1,-,TRBV9,-,CASSPLGSYNEQFF,TGTGCCAGCAGCCCCCTGGGCTCCTACAATGAGCAGTTCTTC
TRBJ2-7,-,TRBV6-4,-,CASSDSLQSYEQYF,TGTGCCAGCAGTGACTCGCTCCAGTCCTACGAGCAGTACTTC
TRBJ1-2,-,TRBV7-8,-,CASSFRVPPLANYGYTF,TGTGCCAGCAGCTTCAGGGTCCCACCGTTAGCTAACTATGGCTACACCTTC
TRBJ2-1,-,TRBV7-2,-,CASSLVIWEQFF,TGTGCCAGCAGCTTAGTAATTTGGGAGCAGTTCTTC
TRBJ2-5,-,TRBV3-1/TRBV3-2,-,CASSRLRDRETQYF,TGTGCCAGCAGCCGACTACGGGATCGGGAGACCCAGTACTTC
TRBJ2-5,-,TRBV5-1,-,CASSLGYRVQETQYF,TGCGCCAGCAGCTTGGGATACAGGGTCCAAGAGACCCAGTACTTC
TRBJ1-6,-,TRBV18,TRBD1,CASSPDRGQNSPLHF,TGTGCCAGCTCACCGGACAGGGGCCAGAATTCACCCCTCCACTTT
TRBJ2-7,-,TRBV3-1/TRBV3-2,-,CASSPSGGQGPYEQYF,TGTGCCAGCAGCCCGTCCGGAGGGCAGGGACCCTACGAGCAGTACTTC
TRBJ2-3,-,TRBV13,-,CASSLGGVRTDTQYF,TGTGCCAGCAGCCTCGGGGGAGTGAGGACAGATACGCAGTATTTT
TRBJ1-2,-,TRBV25-1,-,CASSGGGRGGYTF,TGTGCCAGCAGTGGAGGGGGGCGGGGGGGCTACACCTTC
TRBJ1-1,-,TRBV11-1,-,CASSLRVRGPFLEAFF,TGTGCCAGCAGCCTGAGGGTAAGGGGCCCCTTCCTTGAAGCTTTCTTT
TRBJ1-4,-,TRBV7-8,-,CASSLGVGPGEKLFF,TGTGCCAGCAGCTTAGGGGTGGGTCCAGGGGAAAAACTGTTTTTT
TRBJ1-6,-,TRBV9,TRBD1,CASSPQGAGNSPLHF,TGTGCCAGCAGCCCTCAGGGGGCTGGGAATTCACCCCTCCACTTT
TRBJ1-1,once,TRBV5-1,-,CASSLGGVIANTEAFF,TGCGCCAGCAGCTTGGGAGGGGTTATAGCGAACACTGAAGCTTTCTTT
TRBJ1-3,-,TRBV13,TRBD1,CASSSYRGRSGNTIYF,TGTGCCAGCAGCTCCTACAGGGGCCGCTCTGGAAACACCATATATTTT
TRBJ1-3,few,TRBV29-1,TRBD1,CSVETGERGNTIYF,TGCAGCGTTGAAACAGGGGAGCGTGGAAACACCATATATTTT